Listed below are T cell receptor beta chains from one sample, sequenced in a study of T cell changes during pregnancy in multiple sclerosis. TCRdb's table, derived via immunoSEQ multiplex PCR, lists solely in-frame clones and lacks some. The table lists 30,000 to 40,000 clones, about 90% of them singletons. Sequencing was performed on CD4+ T cells from peripheral blood mononuclear cells, taken in the third trimester of pregnancy. The receptors come from a female donor in good health, enrolled as a control in a pregnancy study. Each CDR3 is given with its conserved first and last residue. The order of the fields is J gene, V gene, CDR3 protein.

TRBJ2-5 TRBV4-2 CASSQVAAGGYQETQYF
TRBJ2-7 TRBV5-4 CASSRIITGNSYEQYF
TRBJ2-1 TRBV27 CASSSGTSGGVEQFF
TRBJ2-3 TRBV6-1 CASSEGQARVTQYF
TRBJ1-5 TRBV28 CASSFSSLNSNQPQHF
TRBJ1-5 TRBV27 CASSLSGQGGNQPQHF
TRBJ1-3 TRBV5-5 CASSQGQTGNTIYF
TRBJ2-7 TRBV7-9 CASSQGLAGGTNSHEQYF
TRBJ1-1 TRBV5-6 CASSLAGGVNTEAFF
TRBJ1-1 TRBV30 CAWSVGRNTEAFF
TRBJ2-7 TRBV29-1 CSVTGNLNYEQYF
TRBJ1-6 TRBV10-2 CASKLRSRTEASSPLHF
TRBJ1-2 TRBV19 CASRMSGGTYGYTF
TRBJ2-3 TRBV30 CAWKASADTQYF
TRBJ2-4 TRBV6-5 CASSSPGQGKNIQYF
TRBJ2-7 TRBV6-1 CASSERTGMAGEQYF
TRBJ2-7 TRBV28 CASSSGTRSSYEQYF
TRBJ1-3 TRBV5-6 CASSYRGDGNTIYF
TRBJ2-5 TRBV11-2 CASRGVAGGQETQYF
TRBJ2-1 TRBV21-1 CASSKGGRGRMLEQFF
TRBJ2-1 TRBV19 CASSRAGGGYNEQFF
TRBJ2-1 TRBV4-3 CASSQFQAGGSYNEQFF
TRBJ2-7 TRBV6-5 CASSVSGGAYEQYF
TRBJ2-3 TRBV7-3 CASSRTVSSTDTQYF
TRBJ1-5 TRBV19 CASTTSWGGTSNQPQHF
TRBJ2-1 TRBV29-1 CSVEMTVNNEQFF
TRBJ2-5 TRBV7-9 CASSLDNLRREGWETQYF
TRBJ2-3 TRBV5-1 CASSFERGPTDTQYF